This T cell receptor (beta chain) was retrieved from a study of regulatory T cells in long-lasting Graves disease. Overall study results and limits: Comparison showed that persistent patients shared more public clonotypes (roughly 2,500) than new patients (around 1,000). Rather than thyroid tissue, only peripheral blood underwent study.

iRepertoire HTBI primers and Arm-PCR of CDR3 regions built TCR beta libraries. TCRdb redid the calling of the multiplex PCR reads with MiXCR, one entry per CDR3 protein. Seen here are 350,000 to 550,000 distinct CDR3 sequences, approximately 15% observed once, and the top ten hold 15% to 20%. Described time point: newly diagnosed GD, antithyroid drugs for less than 3 months. From PBMCs, RNA was extracted and then used to make the TCR library. Germline V lookup: CDR1 SGDLS, CDR2 YYNGEE. The CDR3 consists of 12 residues. Trimming left V 0 bases short and J 6 bases short, with 6 bases between. In its sample, this clonotype was seen many times. Its antigen remains unknown. The same data also went into a second study, on T cells in Graves' hyperthyroidism and ophthalmopathy. According to that study: In the blood, most expanded thyroid clonotypes above 0.001 appeared as well.

The source of this sequence is a woman in her 30s with Graves disease. This rearrangement joins TRBV9 to TRBJ1-2; no firm D call. The sample consisted of peripheral blood mononuclear cells (PBMCs), taken at new diagnosis, from a patient treated with antithyroid drugs. CDR3 loop: CASSVGRNGYTF. In DNA form, the CDR3 reads TGTGCCAGCAGCGTAGGAAGGAATGGCTACACCTTC.